Following are 32 T cell receptor beta chains from one sample sequenced in a study of T cell repertoires in cytomegalovirus infection (dated by TCRdb to between 2018 and 2021). TCRdb lists the instrument as Illumina HiSeq 1500. TCRdb took the public reads, trimmed them with fastp at Q25, ran MiXCR for clone calling and kept in-frame beta chains. When rows share a CDR3 protein, they turn into one entry using the most common DNA and genes. The sample table shows almost 550,000 distinct CDR3 sequences, and approximately 15% are seen once. Clones ranked in the top ten supply about 24% of the sample. The sample taken for sequencing was CD8+ T cells from PBMCs. The receptors here all came from a human donor in good health (CMV status not recorded). Some clones in this sample may be carry-over from other donors' samples.

The J gene is TRBJ1-1, the V gene TRBV25-1; TRBD1 might be the D (5 bases). Germline assignment: CDR1 MGHDK and CDR2 SYGVNS. The CDR3 has 14 amino acids. Trimming stripped 3 bases from V and 4 bases from J, with 12 bases between. The CDR3 nucleotides read TGTGCCAGCAGTGATTTCTGGGGGGGCACTGAAGCTTTCTTT. Protein: CASSDFWGGTEAFF. The whole variable domain, remainder taken from reference TRBV25-1 and TRBJ1-1, is EADIYQTPRYLVIGTGKKITLECSQTMGHDKMYWYQQDPGMELHLIHYSYGVNSTEKGDLSSESTVSRIRTEHFPLTLESARPSHTSQYLCASSDFWGGTEAFFGQGTRLTVV.

The sample holds a few counts of this clonotype. The CDR3 sequence is CASSSVVGSGKNEKLFF. The DNA for the CDR3 is TGTGCCAGCTCTTCGGTGGTCGGTTCAGGGAAAAATGAAAAACTGTTTTTT. The V call is TRBV27, the J call TRBJ1-4; tentatively, D is TRBD1 (5 bases). The germline V gene has CDR1 MNHEY and CDR2 SMNVEV (reference sequence). There are 17 residues in the CDR3. Trimming pared 8 bases from V and 5 bases from J, leaving 24 bases between.

This clonotype appeared many times. The rearrangement links TRBV7-9 to TRBJ2-1; a possible D gene is TRBD1 (5 bases). Per the germline V gene, CDR1 is SEHNR and CDR2 is FQNEAQ (reference sequence). This CDR3 has 15 residues. Trimming cost V 2 bases and J 6 bases, with 14 bases left between them. The DNA for the CDR3 is TGTGCCAGCAGCTTACAGGCAGGGCGAAGCAATGAGCAGTTCTTC. Protein sequence: CASSLQAGRSNEQFF.

This clonotype was detected many times. The V gene is TRBV4-1, the J gene TRBJ2-7; D gene unclear. Trimming took 0 bases from V and 0 from J, leaving 9 bases between them. The CDR3 loop spans 15 amino acids. Looked up from germline, CDR1 is MGHRA and CDR2 is YSYEKL. CDR3 sequence: CASSQDLALSYEQYF. CDR3 in DNA: TGCGCCAGCAGCCAAGATCTGGCTCTCTCCTACGAGCAGTACTTC.

The chain combines TRBV27 with TRBJ2-1, with 8 bases identical to TRBD2. CDR3 length: 16 amino acids. V lost 8 bases and J lost 2; bases outside the gene matches: 11. The germline CDR1 and CDR2 sequences are MNHEY and SMNVEV (reference sequence). CDR3 sequence: CASGSPAGEPYNEQFF. CDR3 coding DNA: TGTGCCAGCGGGTCTCCAGCGGGAGAACCCTACAATGAGCAGTTCTTC.

The genes are TRBV9 and TRBJ2-2; 9 bases agree with TRBD1. This CDR3 comprises 18 residues. V gave up 2 bases and J gave up 6 bases; unmatched junction bases: 14. Germline V gives CDR1 SGDLS, CDR2 YYNGEE. CDR3 sequence: CASSVRDRDGIDAGELFF. CDR3 sequence (DNA): TGTGCCAGCAGCGTGAGGGACAGGGATGGGATTGATGCCGGGGAGCTGTTTTTT.

This clonotype was detected many times. The gene calls are TRBV9 and TRBJ2-1; 8 bases line up with TRBD2. Per germline, CDR1 SGDLS and CDR2 YYNGEE. The J segment lost 6 bases and the V segment lost 3 bases, leaving 11 bases of the junction unmatched. This CDR3 spans 16 amino acids. CDR3 sequence (DNA): TGTGCCAGCAGCGCTTATAGCGGGATCGCTTCCAATGAGCAGTTCTTC. Translation: CASSAYSGIASNEQFF.

V usage is TRBV2 and J usage is TRBJ2-1, with 7 bases lining up with TRBD2. This CDR3 is 15 amino acids long. V gave up 3 bases and J gave up 5 bases; unmatched junction bases: 7. Germline CDR1 is SNHLY and CDR2 is FYNNEI. The CDR3 is CASSDLAGVHNEQFF. The CDR3 DNA reads as TGTGCCAGCAGTGACTTAGCGGGTGTCCACAATGAGCAGTTCTTC.

This clonotype has a count of ten or more. V usage is TRBV7-9 and J usage is TRBJ1-2, with a possible D match to TRBD1 (6 bases). V was clipped by 5 bases and J by 1 base, with 14 bases between them. Germline-derived CDR1 and CDR2 are SEHNR and FQNEAQ (reference sequence). This CDR3 is 15 amino acids long. The CDR3 spells CASSNRDKFNYGYTF. CDR3 in DNA: TGTGCCAGCAGCAACCGGGACAAATTTAACTATGGCTACACCTTC.

The genes are TRBV5-1 and TRBJ2-3; no firm D call. V dropped 4 bases and J dropped 4 bases, with 10 bases sitting between them. CDR1 SGHRS and CDR2 YFSETQ come from the germline V gene. The CDR3 runs to 13 residues. The CDR3 reads CASSTESSDTQYF. The CDR3 region has the DNA TGCGCCAGCAGCACGGAGTCGTCAGATACGCAGTATTTT.

This clonotype was seen repeatedly, ten times or more. The chain uses TRBV11-2 and TRBJ2-7; D not resolved. Looked up from germline, CDR1 is SGHAT and CDR2 is FQNNGV. There are 15 residues in the CDR3. V was cut by 5 bases and J by 6 bases, with 20 bases left in between. The CDR3 protein is CASSRILDTKGEQYF. The CDR3 bases are TGTGCCAGCAGCCGGATCCTCGACACGAAAGGCGAGCAGTACTTC. Full variable domain (rest looked up from reference TRBV11-2 and TRBJ2-7): EAGVAQSPRYKIIEKRQSVAFWCNPISGHATLYWYQQILGQGPKLLIQFQNNGVVDDSQLPKDRFSAERLKGVDSTLKIQPAKLEDSAVYLCASSRILDTKGEQYFGPGTRLTVT.

This clonotype has just a few counts. The V call is TRBV27, the J call TRBJ2-1; D gene ambiguous. CDR1 MNHEY and CDR2 SMNVEV come from the germline V gene (reference sequence). The V and J ends lost 2 bases and 5 bases respectively, with 10 bases between them. This CDR3 spans 14 amino acids. This chain's CDR3 is CASSLMGWDNEQFF. CDR3 DNA: TGTGCCAGCAGTTTAATGGGCTGGGACAATGAGCAGTTCTTC.

This clonotype was detected a few times. This rearrangement joins TRBV5-5 to TRBJ1-4, with D hard to call. The V end lost 6 bases, the J end lost 3 bases, and 15 bases lay between the germline ends. This CDR3 spans 15 amino acids. Germline V gene lookup returns CDR1 SGHKS and CDR2 YYEKEE (reference sequence). The CDR3 coding sequence is TGTGCCAGCACCCAGCGCGGTGCGGCTAATGAAAAACTGTTTTTT. Its translation: CASTQRGAANEKLFF.

There are many counts of this clonotype. This rearrangement joins TRBV12-3 or TRBV12-4 to TRBJ2-7; 10 bases align to TRBD1. The CDR3 runs 14 residues. Unmatched junction bases numbered 9, after V lost 10 bases and J lost 3 bases. In nucleotides, the CDR3 is TGTGCCATTGCTACTGGACAGGGGGACTACGAGCAGTACTTC. It yields the protein CAIATGQGDYEQYF.

In this sample, this clonotype turned up a few times. The V call is TRBV15, the J call TRBJ2-2; 8 bases align to TRBD1. From germline, CDR1 is LNHNV and CDR2 YYDKDF (reference sequence). The V segment lost 0 bases and the J segment 5 bases; nucleotides outside the gene matches: 5. The length of the CDR3 is 16 residues. In nucleotides, the CDR3 is TGTGCCACCAGCAGAGATAGGACAGGGCGGACCGGGGAGCTGTTTTTT. Translation: CATSRDRTGRTGELFF.

The V and J genes are TRBV28 and TRBJ2-1, with D possibly being TRBD2 (6 bases). V was cut by 6 bases and J by 4 bases, with 13 bases left in between. Germline loops: CDR1 MDHEN, CDR2 SYDVKM. The CDR3 has 14 residues. CDR3 in amino acids: CASRPGLSYNEQFF. In DNA, the CDR3 is TGTGCCAGCAGACCGGGACTTTCATACAATGAGCAGTTCTTC.

There are a few counts of this clonotype. The V call is TRBV4-1, the J call TRBJ2-1; TRBD2 agrees at 9 bases. Germline CDR1 reads MGHRA; CDR2 reads YSYEKL. The CDR3 has 17 residues. V was clipped by 0 bases and J by 2 bases; unmatched bases: 5. CDR3 DNA: TGCGCCAGCAGCCAAGATTTTGAGCGGGGGGCCTACAATGAGCAGTTCTTC. Amino acids: CASSQDFERGAYNEQFF.

This clonotype was found many times. The chain employs TRBV5-4 and TRBJ1-1; no definite D call. The V end lost 4 bases, the J end lost 3 bases, and 13 bases lay between the germline ends. CDR3 length: 14 residues. Germline loops: CDR1 SGHNT, CDR2 YYREEE (reference sequence). The CDR3 protein is CASSPPDTDTEAFF. Here the CDR3 DNA reads TGTGCCAGCAGCCCACCCGACACGGACACTGAAGCTTTCTTT.

This clonotype was found a few times. V usage is TRBV7-6 and J usage is TRBJ1-1; 9 bases align to TRBD1. The germline V gene has CDR1 SGHVS and CDR2 FNYEAQ. The length of the CDR3 is 15 residues. Trimming at V came to 3 bases and at J to 2 bases, leaving 4 bases not matched to a gene. Here the CDR3 DNA reads TGTGCCAGCAGCTTCGGACAGGGGAGAAACACTGAAGCTTTCTTT. It codes for CASSFGQGRNTEAFF.

V usage is TRBV19 and J usage is TRBJ2-2; either TRBD1 or TRBD2 may supply D (6 bases each). Trimming removed 7 bases from V and 2 bases from J, with 14 bases in between. The germline V gene encodes CDR1 LNHDA and CDR2 SQIVND (reference sequence). The CDR3 is made up of 15 amino acids. Here the CDR3 DNA reads TGTGCCAGTACCCCCGAGGGGGGTAACACCGGGGAGCTGTTTTTT. Amino acid sequence: CASTPEGGNTGELFF. Using reference TRBV19 and TRBJ2-2 for the parts outside the CDR3, the full variable domain is DGGITQSPKYLFRKEGQNVTLSCEQNLNHDAMYWYRQDPGQGLRLIYYSQIVNDFQKGDIAEGYSVSREKKESFPLTVTSAQKNPTAFYLCASTPEGGNTGELFFGEGSRLTVL.

This clonotype has more than one count but fewer than ten. The chain carries TRBV28 and TRBJ2-2; 7 bases fit TRBD1. There are 17 residues in the CDR3. V trimming: 3 bases; J trimming: 5 bases; junction bases outside the gene matches: 12. Germline assignment: CDR1 MDHEN and CDR2 SYDVKM. CDR3 loop: CASSFLLEGAGTGELFF. CDR3 in DNA: TGTGCCAGCAGTTTCCTTCTAGAGGGGGCCGGAACCGGGGAGCTGTTTTTT.

This clonotype was counted at least ten times. This chain uses TRBV18 with TRBJ2-4; weak D call: TRBD1 (6 bases). This CDR3 spans 20 amino acids. Germline loops: CDR1 KGHSH, CDR2 LQKENI. The ends were cut back, 5 bases at V and 1 base at J, with 27 bases in the middle. For the CDR3, the DNA is TGTGCCAGCTCATCAGGACCTCCGGGACATTCGGAGGTGGCCAAAAACATTCAGTACTTC. As protein: CASSSGPPGHSEVAKNIQYF.

This clonotype was recorded many times. The J gene is TRBJ1-5, the V gene TRBV2; unclear D gene. The V gene lost 3 bases and the J gene lost 4 bases, with 4 bases spanning the gap. CDR1 and CDR2 from the germline V gene are SNHLY and FYNNEI. The CDR3 runs to 12 residues. CDR3 region: CASSDFNQPQHF. CDR3 coding DNA: TGTGCCAGCAGTGATTTTAATCAGCCCCAGCATTTT.

At least ten counts were recorded for this clonotype. The chain uses TRBV28 and TRBJ2-2; D remains ambiguous. The CDR3 has 14 amino acids. Germline assignment: CDR1 MDHEN and CDR2 SYDVKM. Trimming left V 2 bases short and J 3 bases short, with 7 bases between. CDR3 nucleotides: TGTGCCAGCAGTTTAAACAGTTACACCGGGGAGCTGTTTTTT. Its translation is CASSLNSYTGELFF.

This clonotype showed up many times. Relative to the germline gene, one junction end is altered; a read error may explain this. The genes are TRBV11-2 and TRBJ2-7; D call uncertain. Germline CDR1 is SGHAT and CDR2 is FQNNGV. The length of the CDR3 is 14 residues. CDR3: CASTLGSGNYEQYF. The CDR3 nucleotides are TGTGCCAGCACCTTAGGTTCTGGGAACTACGAGCAGTACTTC. The full variable domain, its missing parts supplied by reference TRBV11-2 and TRBJ2-7, is EAGVAQSPRYKIIEKRQSVAFWCNPISGHATLYWYQQILGQGPKLLIQFQNNGVVDDSQLPKDRFSAERLKGVDSTLKIQPAKLEDSAVYLCASTLGSGNYEQYFGPGTRLTVT.

The CDR3 spells CASSEGQGAIDTEAFF. CDR3 nucleotides: TGTGCCAGCAGTGAAGGACAGGGGGCAATCGACACTGAAGCTTTCTTT. This sequence joins TRBV2 and TRBJ1-1, with 10 nucleotides matching TRBD1. The CDR3 contains 16 residues. Trimming at V came to 1 base and at J to 3 bases, leaving 5 bases not matched to a gene. Germline V gene lookup returns CDR1 SNHLY and CDR2 FYNNEI.

The genes are TRBV7-9 and TRBJ2-7, with D possibly matching TRBD2 (6 bases). Germline V gene data show CDR1 as SEHNR and CDR2 as FQNEAQ (reference sequence). This CDR3 contains 14 residues. Trimming cost V 2 bases and J 3 bases, with 11 bases left between them. CDR3 DNA: TGTGCCAGCAGCTTATGGACTAAGGGCTACGAGCAGTACTTC. This codes for CASSLWTKGYEQYF.

V usage is TRBV5-1 and J usage is TRBJ2-7, with TRBD2 matching over 10 bases. Per the germline V gene, CDR1 is SGHRS and CDR2 is YFSETQ. V dropped 5 bases and J dropped 3; count of bases not matched to a gene: 8. CDR3 length: 15 residues. CDR3 amino acids: CASSQPGTSDYEQYF. CDR3 nucleotides: TGCGCCAGCAGTCAACCTGGGACTAGCGACTACGAGCAGTACTTC.

This clonotype came up many times. The chain joins TRBV6-2 or TRBV6-3 to TRBJ1-5, with unresolved D. The CDR3 has 14 residues. Germline-derived CDR1 and CDR2 are MNHEY and SVGEGT. V lost 6 bases and J lost 8, with 17 bases in between. The CDR3 here is CASSLNGSEEPQHF. The CDR3 DNA sequence: TGTGCCAGCAGCCTGAATGGGTCAGAAGAGCCCCAGCATTTT.

This clonotype was recorded a few times. The chain is built from TRBV7-9 and TRBJ2-5, with 7 positions matching TRBD1. From germline, CDR1 is SEHNR and CDR2 FQNEAQ (reference sequence). J lost 7 bases, V lost 1 base, and 12 bases had no gene match. This CDR3 comprises 16 residues. CDR3 protein: CASSLGGTDYLATQYF. In DNA form, the CDR3 reads TGTGCCAGCAGCTTAGGGGGGACAGACTATCTAGCGACCCAGTACTTC.

This clonotype was observed a handful of times. The chain joins TRBV9 to TRBJ2-4, with D possibly being TRBD1 or TRBD2 (5 bases each). CDR1 and CDR2 (germline): SGDLS, YYNGEE. The CDR3 has 14 residues. The V gene lost 3 bases and the J gene lost 8 bases, with 15 bases spanning the gap. The CDR3: CASSERHLGDIQYF. Written as DNA, the CDR3 is TGTGCCAGCAGCGAACGACACCTGGGGGACATTCAGTACTTC. Using reference TRBV9 and TRBJ2-4 for the parts outside the CDR3, the full variable domain is DSGVTQTPKHLITATGQRVTLRCSPRSGDLSVYWYQQSLDQGLQFLIQYYNGEERAKGNILERFSAQQFPDLHSELNLSSLELGDSALYFCASSERHLGDIQYFGAGTRLSVL.

This clonotype turned up a few times. The rearrangement joins TRBV6-1 to TRBJ2-3; D is ambiguous. Trimming stripped 6 bases from V and 5 bases from J, with 15 bases between. The V gene's germline CDR1 is MNHNS and CDR2 SASEGT. The CDR3 has 14 residues. The CDR3 DNA follows: TGTGCCAGCAGCGGCCCCGCTAAGCAAGATACGCAGTATTTT. Its translation is CASSGPAKQDTQYF.